Below, 20 T cell receptor beta chains from the same sample are listed, as sequenced in a study of blood T cell repertoires in COVID-19. Produced via immunoSEQ multiplex PCR; TCRdb's table is partial and in-frame only. The repertoire holds about 60,000 clones, with about 81% as singletons. Material: peripheral blood. These receptors all stem from an older man with active COVID-19.

The chain recombines TRBV3-1 (or the pseudogene TRBV3-2) with TRBJ2-7, with 7 bases lining up with TRBD1. This CDR3 spans 14 amino acids. The germline V gene encodes CDR1 LGHDT and CDR2 YNNKEL (reference sequence). The J segment lost 1 base and the V segment lost 1 base, leaving 1 base of the junction unmatched. The CDR3 region has the DNA TGTGCCAGCAGCCAAGGGGACAGATCCTACGAGCAGTACTTC. It is translated as CASSQGDRSYEQYF.

V gene TRBV12-1 combines with J gene TRBJ2-7; no check of the table's D call, TRBD2, against the DNA was made. TRBV12-1 is a pseudogene segment. There are 16 residues in the CDR3. This CDR3 is CASSFVQREGAYEQYF. DNA of the CDR3: TGTGCCAGCAGCTTTGTGCAGCGGGAGGGAGCCTACGAGCAGTACTTC.

The V and J genes are TRBV6-6 and TRBJ2-5; the D gene is possibly TRBD1 (6 bases). CDR1 MNHNY and CDR2 SVGAGI come from the germline V gene (reference sequence). The CDR3 has 16 residues. The V and J ends lost 2 bases and 0 bases respectively, with 13 bases between them. Written as DNA, the CDR3 is TGTGCCAGCAGTTACGCCTTTGGACAGTACCAAGAGACCCAGTACTTC. Translated, it gives CASSYAFGQYQETQYF.

The chain combines TRBV6-4 with TRBJ2-2; 11 bases match TRBD2. The CDR3 totals 16 residues. Germline V gene sequence: CDR1 MRHNA, CDR2 SNTAGT. After removal of 4 bases from V and 3 bases from J, the junction contained 4 bases not matched to a gene. The CDR3 sequence is CASSGLAGGHTGELFF. In nucleotides, the CDR3 is TGTGCCAGCAGTGGGTTAGCGGGAGGGCACACCGGGGAGCTGTTTTTT.

There are a few counts of this clone. V usage is TRBV3-1 (or the pseudogene TRBV3-2) and J usage is TRBJ2-3; 7 bases match TRBD1. Germline-derived CDR1 and CDR2 are LGHDT and YNNKEL (reference sequence). The CDR3 consists of 15 residues. Trimming cost V 2 bases and J 1 base; bases outside gene matches: 3. The CDR3 DNA sequence: TGTGCCAGCAGCCAAATGGACAGGTGCACAGATACGCAGTATTTT. This codes for CASSQMDRCTDTQYF.

J is TRBJ2-2 and V is TRBV7-9, with 13 nucleotides matching TRBD2. The trim removed 6 bases at V and 0 bases at J, leaving 4 bases unmatched. This CDR3 has 17 residues. CDR1 and CDR2 from the germline V gene are SEHNR and FQNEAQ (reference sequence). In DNA, the CDR3 is TGTGCCAGCAGTAGGACTAGCGGGAGAGCGAACACCGGGGAGCTGTTTTTT. Translated: CASSRTSGRANTGELFF.

This rearrangement joins TRBV19 to TRBJ2-7; tentatively, D is TRBD2 (6 bases). Trimming pared 4 bases from V and 2 bases from J, leaving 12 bases between. The CDR3 contains 14 residues. The germline V gene has CDR1 LNHDA and CDR2 SQIVND (reference sequence). CDR3 residues: CASSSRGSAYEQYF. The DNA for the CDR3 is TGTGCCAGTAGTAGCCGGGGGTCCGCCTACGAGCAGTACTTC.

The V and J genes are TRBV27 and TRBJ1-2; 8 bases align to TRBD1. The CDR3 extends over 14 amino acids. Germline lookup yields CDR1 MNHEY and CDR2 SMNVEV (reference sequence). Trimming removed 8 bases from V and 0 bases from J; junction bases left unmatched: 5. The CDR3: CASWTGPPNYGYTF. The CDR3 region has the DNA TGTGCCAGCTGGACAGGGCCTCCTAACTATGGCTACACCTTC.

V usage is TRBV7-9 and J usage is TRBJ2-1; D unclear. The ends were cut back, 5 bases at V and 9 bases at J, with 5 bases in the middle. Germline CDR1 reads SEHNR; CDR2 reads FQNEAQ (reference sequence). The CDR3 contains 10 residues. CDR3 loop: CASSEFEQFF. The CDR3 DNA reads as TGTGCCAGCAGCGAGTTTGAGCAGTTCTTC.

The V and J genes are TRBV18 and TRBJ2-1, with a possible D match to TRBD2 (6 bases). Germline lookup yields CDR1 KGHSH and CDR2 LQKENI. Trimming took off 3 bases at V and 8 bases at J, with 14 bases between the two ends. This CDR3 has 14 residues. As DNA, the CDR3 is TGTGCCAGCTCACCGTCAGGCGGGATAGATGAGCAGTTCTTC. Encoded protein: CASSPSGGIDEQFF.

This chain links TRBV27 with TRBJ2-7; 15 bases fit TRBD2. Trimming cost V 0 bases and J 1 base; bases outside gene matches: 1. The germline V gene has CDR1 MNHEY and CDR2 SMNVEV (reference sequence). This CDR3 contains 17 residues. CDR3 coding DNA: TGTGCCAGCAGTTTATCGGGGACTAGCGGGAGGTCCTACGAGCAGTACTTC. Residues: CASSLSGTSGRSYEQYF.

The chain combines TRBV5-1 with TRBJ1-3; D not resolved. Germline-derived CDR1 and CDR2 are SGHRS and YFSETQ. The V end was cut by 2 bases, the J end by 4 bases, with 10 bases between. CDR3 length: 14 residues. CDR3 in DNA: TGCGCCAGCAGCTTTGATCCGGTAGGAAACACCATATATTTT. It yields the protein CASSFDPVGNTIYF.

The chain is built from TRBV19 and TRBJ2-1, with a weak D call TRBD2 (5 bases). Trimming stripped 7 bases from V and 4 bases from J, with 14 bases between. The germline V gene encodes CDR1 LNHDA and CDR2 SQIVND (reference sequence). CDR3 length equals 14 residues. CDR3 sequence: CASTPAGGYNEQFF. The CDR3 nucleotides are TGTGCCAGTACCCCAGCCGGAGGATACAATGAGCAGTTCTTC.

The V gene is TRBV6-1, the J gene TRBJ2-3, with D unresolved. CDR3 size: 13 residues. Germline CDR1 MNHNS, CDR2 SASEGT. The ends were cut back, 3 bases at V and 2 bases at J, with 6 bases in the middle. Here the CDR3 reads CASSDLNTDTQYF. CDR3 bases: TGTGCCAGCAGTGACCTTAACACAGATACGCAGTATTTT.

V is TRBV28 and J is TRBJ1-3, with a weak D call TRBD1 (5 bases). CDR3 length: 13 amino acids. CDR1 and CDR2 (germline): MDHEN, SYDVKM. Trimming removed 7 bases from V and 1 base from J, with 8 bases in between. CDR3 in amino acids: CASNSGSGNTIYF. CDR3 DNA sequence: TGTGCCAGCAACTCAGGGTCTGGAAACACCATATATTTT.

This sequence joins TRBV7-2 and TRBJ1-4, with 8 bases identical to TRBD1. V shed 3 bases, J shed 4 bases, and the junction held 7 bases outside the gene matches. This CDR3 comprises 16 residues. Per germline, CDR1 SGHTA and CDR2 FQGNSA. The DNA of the CDR3 is TGTGCCAGCAGCTTTGGACAGGGCTACGATAATGAAAAACTGTTTTTT. It specifies CASSFGQGYDNEKLFF.

The chain couples TRBV4-2 to TRBJ1-1, with D unclear. Trimming cost V 1 base and J 1 base, with 10 bases left between them. The CDR3 length is 15 residues. CDR1 is LGHNA and CDR2 is YNFKEQ in the germline V gene. The CDR3 protein is CASSQAGTGNTEAFF. The CDR3 coding sequence is TGTGCCAGCAGCCAAGCCGGTACGGGGAACACTGAAGCTTTCTTT.

The gene calls are TRBV10-2 and TRBJ2-1, with 8 bases lining up with TRBD2. This CDR3 region has 15 residues. CDR1 is WSHSY, CDR2 SAAADI, per germline. V was clipped by 7 bases and J by 0 bases; unmatched bases: 5. The chain's CDR3 is CASNLAGRSYNEQFF. Here the CDR3 DNA reads TGCGCCAGCAATTTAGCGGGACGCTCCTACAATGAGCAGTTCTTC.

V and J are TRBV12-3 or TRBV12-4 and TRBJ1-1; a weak D match, TRBD1 (6 bases). The CDR3 totals 13 residues. V lost 6 bases, J lost 1 base, and 9 bases lay in between. CDR3 residues: CASRTGGNTEAFF. DNA of the CDR3: TGTGCCAGCAGGACAGGTGGGAACACTGAAGCTTTCTTT.

This chain uses TRBV24-1 with TRBJ2-1; 8 bases align to TRBD2. CDR3 length: 16 residues. In germline, CDR1 is KGHDR, CDR2 SFDVKD. V gave up 3 bases and J gave up 1 base; unmatched junction bases: 4. As DNA, the CDR3 is TGTGCCACCAGTGATCAGCTAGCGGGTTCCTACAATGAGCAGTTCTTC. As protein: CATSDQLAGSYNEQFF.